The rows below give T cell receptor beta chains drawn from one sample of a study of T cell responses to AZD1222 COVID-19 vaccine. Clones were sequenced by immunoSEQ multiplex PCR, and TCRdb holds only the in-frame ones, with some missing. The sample lists 100,000 to 150,000 clones, more than 90% occurring once. Here the sequenced sample was peripheral blood, taken 28 days after the second AZD1222 dose. All receptors come from an adult who received the AZD1222 COVID-19 vaccine. Each CDR3 is given with its conserved first and last residue. A D gene is named only where the DNA matches it firmly. Some rows have no size entry. The others give once, few or many, or a class for an expanded clone.

V	D	size	J	CDR3	DNA
TRBV6-5	TRBD1	NA	TRBJ2-7	CASGDRAETYEQYF	TGTGCCAGCGGCGACAGGGCAGAAACCTACGAGCAGTACTTC
TRBV7-3	TRBD2	NA	TRBJ2-3	CASSRGLAGRSTDTQYF	TGTGCCAGCAGCCGCGGACTAGCGGGGCGAAGCACAGATACGCAGTATTTT
TRBV5-1	NA	NA	TRBJ1-5	CASSQNIGQPQHF	TGCGCCAGCAGCCAAAACATCGGTCAGCCCCAGCATTTT
TRBV21-1	NA	NA	TRBJ2-1	CASSKMTGGGNEQFF	TGTGCCAGCAGCAAAATGACAGGCGGGGGCAATGAGCAGTTCTTC
TRBV7-8	NA	NA	TRBJ1-2	CASTQHGQLTNYGYTF	TGTGCCAGCACCCAACATGGACAGCTGACTAACTATGGCTACACCTTC
TRBV19	NA	NA	TRBJ1-1	CASSTHRVPPTEAFF	TGTGCCAGTAGTACACACAGGGTCCCCCCCACTGAAGCTTTCTTT
TRBV25-1	NA	NA	TRBJ2-7	CASSESSYEQYF	TGTGCCAGCAGTGAATCGTCCTACGAGCAGTACTTC
TRBV23-1	NA	NA	TRBJ2-5	CASSQTPPFHLTETQYF	TGCGCCAGCAGTCAAACCCCTCCCTTCCATCTTACGGAGACCCAGTACTTC
TRBV28	TRBD2	NA	TRBJ2-2	CASLAGGQITGELFF	TGTGCCAGTTTAGCGGGAGGGCAAATCACCGGGGAGCTGTTTTTT
TRBV5-1	TRBD1	once	TRBJ2-7	CASSDQGTGGTGLSYEQYF	TGCGCCAGCAGTGATCAGGGCACAGGGGGCACGGGACTTAGCTACGAGCAGTACTTC
TRBV24-1	NA	NA	TRBJ2-3	CATSDTPTITDTQYF	TGTGCCACCAGTGATACGCCTACTATCACAGATACGCAGTATTTT
TRBV3-1/TRBV3-2	NA	NA	TRBJ1-1	CASSNRARSTEAFF	TGTGCCAGCAGTAACAGGGCGCGCAGCACTGAAGCTTTCTTT
TRBV30	TRBD1	few	TRBJ1-5	CAWGGQPNQPQHF	TGTGCCTGGGGGGGACAGCCCAATCAGCCCCAGCATTTT
TRBV19	TRBD1	NA	TRBJ1-3	CASGTGESSGNTIYF	TGTGCCAGTGGAACAGGGGAAAGCTCTGGAAACACCATATATTTT
TRBV5-6	TRBD2	NA	TRBJ2-1	CASSRTSGAYNEQFF	TGTGCCAGCAGCCGGACTAGCGGGGCATACAATGAGCAGTTCTTC
TRBV7-9	NA	NA	TRBJ1-6	CASSSEQGGNSPLHF	TGTGCCAGCAGCTCTGAACAGGGAGGTAATTCACCCCTCCACTTT
TRBV7-3	NA	NA	TRBJ2-2	CASSSPLGSSGTGELFF	TGTGCCAGCAGCTCACCGCTGGGCTCTTCGGGCACCGGGGAGCTGTTTTTT
TRBV2	TRBD2	NA	TRBJ2-1	CASSEASGAYNEQFF	TGTGCCAGCAGTGAAGCAAGCGGGGCCTACAATGAGCAGTTCTTC
TRBV21-1	NA	NA	TRBJ2-2	CASSKEGTSSTGELFF	TGTGCCAGCAGCAAAGAGGGGACTAGCTCGACCGGGGAGCTGTTTTTT
TRBV27	NA	NA	TRBJ2-3	CASGGGSRITQYF	TGTGCCAGCGGGGGCGGGAGTAGGATTACGCAGTATTTT
TRBV6-2/TRBV6-3	TRBD1	NA	TRBJ1-2	CASSYDRDYGYTF	TGTGCCAGCAGTTACGACAGGGACTATGGCTACACCTTC
TRBV28	TRBD2	once	TRBJ2-5	CASSGLAGVGETQYF	TGTGCCAGCAGCGGACTAGCGGGAGTTGGAGAGACCCAGTACTTC
TRBV30	TRBD1	NA	TRBJ2-3	CAWTGTGRSDTQYF	TGTGCCTGGACCGGGACAGGGCGTTCAGATACGCAGTATTTT
TRBV11-2	NA	NA	TRBJ1-4	CASRSVLGRQSEKLFF	TGTGCCAGCAGATCGGTATTAGGGCGGCAGTCTGAAAAACTGTTTTTT
TRBV6-5	NA	NA	TRBJ1-1	CASSRPGQGGTEAFF	TGTGCCAGCAGTAGGCCGGGACAAGGAGGCACTGAAGCTTTCTTT
TRBV27	NA	NA	TRBJ1-4	CASSFGMPNEKLFF	TGTGCCAGCAGTTTCGGAATGCCTAATGAAAAACTGTTTTTT
TRBV5-1	TRBD2	NA	TRBJ2-2	CASSFLLLAGANTGELFF	TGCGCCAGCAGCTTTTTGCTATTAGCGGGGGCGAACACCGGGGAGCTGTTTTTT
TRBV5-8	NA	NA	TRBJ1-1	CASSFGVVSRDTEAFF	TGTGCCAGCAGCTTCGGGGTGGTCTCTAGGGACACTGAAGCTTTCTTT
TRBV7-2	NA	NA	TRBJ2-1	CASSLLMGQFF	TGTGCCAGCAGCTTACTCATGGGGCAGTTCTTC
TRBV10-3	NA	NA	TRBJ1-1	CAISESAGRTEAFF	TGTGCCATCAGTGAGTCGGCGGGAAGGACTGAAGCTTTCTTT
TRBV9	NA	NA	TRBJ1-4	CASSVGLGGEKLFF	TGTGCCAGCAGCGTAGGTCTCGGAGGTGAAAAACTGTTTTTT
TRBV30	NA	NA	TRBJ1-2	CAWTLGSGYTF	TGTGCCTGGACCTTGGGTTCCGGCTACACCTTC
TRBV5-1	TRBD2	NA	TRBJ2-7	CASSKTSGSQYEQYF	TGCGCCAGCAGCAAGACTAGCGGGAGTCAATACGAGCAGTACTTC
TRBV4-3	NA	NA	TRBJ2-2	CASSQDPKRELFF	TGCGCCAGCAGCCAAGATCCGAAGAGGGAGCTGTTTTTT
TRBV27	NA	once	TRBJ1-1	CASSLWSMPNTEAFF	TGTGCCAGCAGTTTATGGTCCATGCCGAACACTGAAGCTTTCTTT
TRBV5-1	NA	NA	TRBJ2-5	CASSGNTGSQETQYF	TGCGCCAGCAGCGGTAATACAGGGTCCCAAGAGACCCAGTACTTC
TRBV29-1	TRBD1	once	TRBJ2-4	CSVEVRGYQYF	TGCAGCGTTGAAGTCAGGGGGTATCAGTACTTC
TRBV6-2/TRBV6-3	TRBD1	NA	TRBJ1-5	CASSWTGGNQPQHF	TGTGCCAGCAGTTGGACAGGGGGCAATCAGCCCCAGCATTTT
TRBV10-3	TRBD1	NA	TRBJ1-6	CAISGSGGDNSPLHF	TGTGCCATCAGTGGGTCAGGGGGGGATAATTCACCCCTCCACTTT
TRBV3-1/TRBV3-2	TRBD2	NA	TRBJ2-1	CASSQGLTSGYNEQFF	TGTGCCAGCAGCCAGGGGCTGACTAGCGGATACAATGAGCAGTTCTTC